This TCR beta chain emerged from a study of vaccination effects on CD4 cells after COVID-19. Study findings and constraints: Long after vaccination, the clones induced by infection and by vaccine shrank markedly in size.

Assay: immunoSEQ multiplex PCR; the TCRdb copy retains only in-frame clones and omits some. The data contain more than 35,000 clones, approximately 70% of them seen just once; the ten biggest clones take up about 10%. Germline-derived CDR1 and CDR2 are MNHEY and SVGAGI. V dropped 0 bases and J dropped 0 bases, with 6 bases sitting between them. The CDR3 length is 14 residues. CD4+ T cell isolation took place after less than 13 days of culture. Participants were given two doses of BNT162b2 or mRNA-1273 vaccine. Vaccinated recipients, who were negative for nucleocapsid antibodies, had no history of SARS-CoV-2 infection. Concerning this clone itself: Antigen specificity is unknown.

This clonotype originated in a human donor who received a COVID-19 vaccine. V and J are TRBV6-5 and TRBJ2-7; D is undetermined. Specimen: CD4+ T cells from PBMCs cultured without peptide, collected after COVID-19 vaccination. In DNA, the CDR3 is TGTGCCAGCAGTTACTCGTCCAGCTCCTACGAGCAGTACTTC. The encoded protein is CASSYSSSSYEQYF.